Shown below are 22 T cell receptor beta chains from a single sample sequenced in a study of cytomegalovirus exposure and HLA in healthy donors (TCRdb year 2017). Libraries came from the immunoSEQ multiplex PCR assay. The source is immuneACCESS, and TCRdb retained only in-frame sequences with V and J called. Part of the clones is not carried over; for the studies checked, unresolved V genes explain less than half of this, and the remainder is unexplained. For this sample the table gives around 190,000 clones, of which approximately 86% were detected only once. The top ten hold more than 5.5% of the sample. The specimen was PBMCs. The source of these receptors is a young man in good health and CMV-seropositive.

The J gene is TRBJ2-3, the V gene TRBV4-2, with D possibly matching TRBD1 (5 bases). With 0 bases removed from V and 3 bases from J, the gap between germline ends came to 7 bases. Germline V CDR1 and CDR2: LGHNA, YNFKEQ. The CDR3 extends over 14 amino acids. The CDR3, as DNA: TGTGCCAGCAGCCAAGATTCAGGGACAGATACGCAGTATTTT. Translated: CASSQDSGTDTQYF.

The chain recombines TRBV29-1 with TRBJ2-3; 9 bases fit TRBD2. CDR3 length: 14 residues. V gave up 6 bases and J gave up 0 bases; unmatched junction bases: 4. The germline gives CDR1 SQVTM, CDR2 ANQGSEA. The CDR3 DNA reads as TGCAGCGTGGCAACTAGCGGGAGCACAGATACGCAGTATTTT. Protein product: CSVATSGSTDTQYF.

V is TRBV18 and J is TRBJ2-5; tentatively, D is TRBD1 (6 bases). The germline gives CDR1 KGHSH, CDR2 LQKENI. The CDR3 contains 13 residues. The V and J ends lost 1 base and 4 bases respectively, with 7 bases between them. In nucleotides, the CDR3 is TGTGCCAGCTCACCACAGGGGGTAGAGACCCAGTACTTC. The encoded protein is CASSPQGVETQYF.

The chain combines TRBV27 with TRBJ2-7; possible D gene TRBD2, 5 bases. This CDR3 has 12 amino acids. In germline, CDR1 is MNHEY, CDR2 SMNVEV (reference sequence). V shed 6 bases and J shed 0 bases, with 6 bases lying between them. CDR3: CASRGSSYEQYF. Written as DNA, the CDR3 is TGTGCCAGCAGGGGGAGCTCCTACGAGCAGTACTTC.

This sequence joins TRBV27 and TRBJ2-1, with 8 bases identical to TRBD2. The junction had 8 bases not matched to a gene; V was cut back by 4 bases and J by 3 bases. The CDR3 spans 16 residues. Germline values: CDR1 MNHEY, CDR2 SMNVEV (reference sequence). DNA of the CDR3: TGTGCCAGCAGTTGGGGGGCGGGGGGCGGCTACAATGAGCAGTTCTTC. Protein: CASSWGAGGGYNEQFF.

J is TRBJ2-4 and V is TRBV21-1; the table's TRBD1 call for D was not verified on the DNA. TRBV21-1 is deemed a pseudogene. This CDR3 region has 18 residues. The CDR3 DNA reads TGTGCCAGCAGCAAACCCCTCCTTACAGGGCTAGCCAAAAACATTCAGTACTTC. This sequence encodes CASSKPLLTGLAKNIQYF.

The V gene is TRBV5-1, the J gene TRBJ2-2, with D unresolved. The CDR3 has 15 amino acids. Trimming took off 0 bases at V and 2 bases at J, with 8 bases between the two ends. Germline lookup yields CDR1 SGHRS and CDR2 YFSETQ. CDR3 residues: CASSLVGVNTGELFF. The DNA for the CDR3 is TGCGCCAGCAGCTTGGTTGGGGTTAACACCGGGGAGCTGTTTTTT.

V usage is TRBV7-3 and J usage is TRBJ2-2; D is perhaps TRBD1 (6 bases). Trimming took 6 bases from V and 4 from J, leaving 6 bases between them. From germline, CDR1 is SGHTA and CDR2 FQGTGA. This CDR3 comprises 12 residues. In DNA form, the CDR3 reads TGTGCCAGCAGACAGGGCACCGGGGAGCTGTTTTTT. Protein product: CASRQGTGELFF.

This clone has a single count. The chain uses TRBV4-3 and TRBJ2-2; tentative D call: TRBD1 (5 bases). The CDR3 is made up of 14 amino acids. Germline V gene data show CDR1 as LGHNA and CDR2 as YSLEER. Trimming removed 5 bases at V and 4 bases at J, with 11 bases between. Here the CDR3 DNA reads TGCGCCAGCAGCTTGGGCAGGGCCACCGGGGAGCTGTTTTTT. The encoded protein is CASSLGRATGELFF.

In its sample, this clone was seen once. The CDR3, as DNA: TGTGCCAGCAGAGTAGCGGGCAGGCCATCCAGCACAGATACGCAGTATTTT. Its protein is CASRVAGRPSSTDTQYF. V usage is TRBV2 and J usage is TRBJ2-3; TRBD2 matches at 7 bases. This CDR3 contains 17 residues. CDR1 is SNHLY and CDR2 is FYNNEI in the germline V gene. The ends lost 6 bases at V and 0 bases at J; junction bases unmatched: 12.

This rearrangement joins TRBV27 to TRBJ2-7; D tentatively fits TRBD1 or TRBD2 (5 bases each). Trimming stripped 4 bases from V and 2 bases from J, with 12 bases between. The germline gives CDR1 MNHEY, CDR2 SMNVEV (reference sequence). This CDR3 spans 14 amino acids. As DNA, the CDR3 is TGTGCCAGCAGTTCGGTGGGGGACGCCTACGAGCAGTACTTC. It codes for CASSSVGDAYEQYF.

The chain is built from TRBV14 and TRBJ2-7; 7 bases agree with TRBD2. The CDR3 runs 15 residues. Germline V gene data show CDR1 as SGHDN and CDR2 as FVKESK. J gave up 2 bases and V 1 base, and 5 bases lay outside the gene matches. The DNA for the CDR3 is TGTGCCAGCAGCCAAGTTGGAGGGAGGGCCTACGAGCAGTACTTC. It yields the protein CASSQVGGRAYEQYF.

The chain is built from TRBV19 and TRBJ1-5, with a tentative D call TRBD1 (5 bases). Per germline, CDR1 LNHDA and CDR2 SQIVND (reference sequence). Trimming left V 3 bases short and J 2 bases short, with 11 bases between. This CDR3 is built from 15 residues. In nucleotides, the CDR3 is TGTGCCAGTAGTATTGGCCAAGGGGGCAATCAGCCCCAGCATTTT. It codes for CASSIGQGGNQPQHF.

The chain couples TRBV6-6 to TRBJ1-5; D unresolved. V was trimmed by 4 bases and J by 1 base, leaving 11 bases between them. CDR3 length: 15 amino acids. The germline CDR1 and CDR2 sequences are MNHNY and SVGAGI (reference sequence). The CDR3 DNA reads TGTGCCAGCAGTTTCCTCCACAGCAGCAATCAGCCCCAGCATTTT. Amino acids: CASSFLHSSNQPQHF.

This chain connects TRBV2 to TRBJ2-1, with D perhaps given as TRBD1 or TRBD2 (5 bases each). The V end lost 6 bases, the J end lost 7 bases, and 19 bases lay between the germline ends. Germline V gene sequence: CDR1 SNHLY, CDR2 FYNNEI. CDR3 size: 15 residues. The CDR3 loop reads CASSPVRNWGNEQFF. In DNA, the CDR3 is TGTGCCAGCAGCCCGGTCCGGAATTGGGGGAATGAGCAGTTCTTC.

V and J are TRBV2 and TRBJ2-3; TRBD2 is a possible D gene (6 bases). Trimming took 6 bases from V and 2 from J, leaving 12 bases between them. The germline CDR1 and CDR2 sequences are SNHLY and FYNNEI. This CDR3 comprises 14 residues. The CDR3 nucleotides read TGTGCCAGCAGATATCGGGAGATCACAGATACGCAGTATTTT. Its protein is CASRYREITDTQYF.

The chain has TRBV11-1 and TRBJ2-5; perhaps TRBD2 as D (5 bases). This CDR3 has 14 amino acids. The V gene's germline CDR1 is SGHAT and CDR2 FQDESV (reference sequence). V was cut by 5 bases and J by 1 base, with 11 bases left in between. CDR3 protein: CASSRTSGQETQYF. DNA for the CDR3: TGTGCCAGCAGCCGCACTAGTGGCCAAGAGACCCAGTACTTC.

This clone showed up just a few times. The chain has TRBV20-1 and TRBJ2-7; the D is unclear. The CDR3 totals 11 residues. Trimming stripped 1 base from V and 6 bases from J, with 7 bases between. Germline CDR1 and CDR2: DFQATT and SNEGSKA (reference sequence). CDR3 nucleotides: TGCAGTGCTAGAGGACCTGGCGAGCAGTACTTC. Translation gives CSARGPGEQYF.

The chain recombines TRBV25-1 with TRBJ1-4; D uncertain. Trimming took off 3 bases at V and 7 bases at J, with 18 bases between the two ends. CDR3 length equals 16 residues. In germline, CDR1 is MGHDK, CDR2 SYGVNS. As DNA, the CDR3 is TGTGCCAGCAGTGACCCCGGACCAAGGGCTCGTGAAAAACTGTTTTTT. This gives the protein CASSDPGPRAREKLFF. The whole variable domain, filled in from reference TRBV25-1 and TRBJ1-4, reads EADIYQTPRYLVIGTGKKITLECSQTMGHDKMYWYQQDPGMELHLIHYSYGVNSTEKGDLSSESTVSRIRTEHFPLTLESARPSHTSQYLCASSDPGPRAREKLFFGSGTQLSVL.

This clone was seen only a few times. CDR3 residues: CASSEGRNTEAFF. For the CDR3, the DNA is TGCGCCAGCAGCGAGGGACGAAACACTGAAGCTTTCTTT. V and J are TRBV5-1 and TRBJ1-1; possible D gene TRBD1, 5 bases. CDR1 is SGHRS and CDR2 is YFSETQ in the germline V gene. V gave up 4 bases and J gave up 2 bases, with 9 bases separating them. The CDR3 is made up of 13 amino acids.

V gene TRBV11-3 combines with J gene TRBJ1-2; 7 nucleotides align to TRBD1. From germline, CDR1 is SGHNT and CDR2 YENEEA. The CDR3 loop spans 15 amino acids. Trimming took 3 bases from V and 2 from J; bases not matched to a gene: 6. The CDR3 nucleotides read TGTGCCAGCAGCTTCGGGGGGACAGCGAACTATGGCTACACCTTC. Its protein is CASSFGGTANYGYTF.

The V and J genes are TRBV11-2 and TRBJ1-6, with TRBD1 as a possible D gene (5 bases). V lost 4 bases, J lost 7 bases, and 14 bases lay in between. This CDR3 has 15 amino acids. CDR1 is SGHAT and CDR2 is FQNNGV in the germline V gene. In DNA form, the CDR3 reads TGTGCCAGCAGCTCCCTTACAGGATTAAATTCACCCCTCCACTTT. Translating it yields CASSSLTGLNSPLHF.